Shown below are 10 T cell receptor beta chains from a single sample sequenced in a study of blood T cell repertoires in COVID-19. Assay used: immunoSEQ multiplex PCR; TCRdb lists only in-frame clones, some missing. The repertoire consists of 75,000 to 90,000 clones, with around 78% occurring once and the leading ten covering over 9.5%. Sequencing was done on a sample of peripheral blood. These receptors originate from a human donor in a cohort sampled during active COVID-19.

This clone was observed once. The CDR3 coding sequence is TGTGCCAGCAGCCAGGGACAGAAGTCCTACGAGCAGTACTTC. Protein product: CASSQGQKSYEQYF. V and J are TRBV11-3 and TRBJ2-7; TRBD1 agrees at 7 bases. The length of the CDR3 is 14 residues. J lost 1 base, V lost 5 bases, and 5 bases had no gene match. From germline, CDR1 is SGHNT and CDR2 YENEEA.

The chain combines TRBV7-3 with TRBJ1-2; a weak D match, TRBD1 (5 bases). V was pared by 0 bases and J by 10 bases, with 15 bases between. This CDR3 is built from 14 residues. Germline CDR1 and CDR2: SGHTA and FQGTGA. CDR3 amino acids: CASSLTGTSPHYTF. The CDR3 region has the DNA TGTGCCAGCAGCTTAACAGGGACTTCTCCCCACTACACCTTC.

The chain recombines TRBV18 with TRBJ2-7; D is unresolved. Trimming took off 2 bases at V and 1 base at J, with 6 bases between the two ends. Germline lookup yields CDR1 KGHSH and CDR2 LQKENI. The CDR3 is 13 amino acids. CDR3 sequence reads: CASSPAESYEQYF. The CDR3 bases are TGTGCCAGCTCACCAGCAGAATCCTACGAGCAGTACTTC.

The chain joins TRBV28 to TRBJ2-1; D is perhaps TRBD2 (6 bases). The germline V gene has CDR1 MDHEN and CDR2 SYDVKM. The length of the CDR3 is 17 residues. Trimming left V 1 base short and J 6 bases short, with 19 bases between. The CDR3 region has the DNA TGTGCCAGCAGTTTATCCTTAGCGGAGCCCAGTGTCAATGAGCAGTTCTTC. Its translation is CASSLSLAEPSVNEQFF.

The chain carries TRBV4-3 and TRBJ2-5; D call uncertain. The germline gives CDR1 LGHNA, CDR2 YSLEER. With 1 base removed from V and 3 bases from J, the gap between germline ends came to 6 bases. The CDR3 sequence is 13 residues long. This chain's CDR3 is CASSQGPKETQYF. The CDR3 DNA reads as TGCGCCAGCAGCCAAGGTCCTAAAGAGACCCAGTACTTC.

The V and J genes are TRBV18 and TRBJ2-1; D is possibly TRBD1 (5 bases). Germline-derived CDR1 and CDR2 are KGHSH and LQKENI. Between the trimmed V and J ends, which lost 5 bases and 3 bases, there was a span of 11 bases. CDR3 length: 14 amino acids. DNA of the CDR3: TGTGCCAGCTCATCCGACAGTTTCTACAATGAGCAGTTCTTC. Amino acid sequence: CASSSDSFYNEQFF.

The chain couples TRBV12-3 or TRBV12-4 to TRBJ2-2, with D tentatively TRBD1 (5 bases). Between the trimmed V and J ends, which lost 5 bases and 6 bases, there was a span of 10 bases. The CDR3 consists of 13 residues. In nucleotides, the CDR3 is TGTGCCAGCAGTCGCCAGGGTCCCGGGGAGCTGTTTTTT. Its protein is CASSRQGPGELFF.

The CDR3 DNA follows: TGTGCCAGCACCCGGGGTTGGGTTCTTGGCGAGCAGTACTTC. Residues: CASTRGWVLGEQYF. This sequence joins TRBV5-5 and TRBJ2-7; D might be TRBD2 (5 bases). V was trimmed by 6 bases and J by 6 bases, leaving 19 bases between them. This CDR3 spans 14 amino acids. Germline V lookup: CDR1 SGHKS, CDR2 YYEKEE (reference sequence).

V usage is TRBV9 and J usage is TRBJ2-5, with 7 bases that match TRBD1. J lost 4 bases, V lost 0 bases, and 6 bases had no gene match. CDR1 is SGDLS and CDR2 is YYNGEE in the germline V gene. The CDR3 runs 15 residues. Here the CDR3 reads CASSVGGTAIETQYF. In DNA, the CDR3 is TGTGCCAGCAGCGTAGGGGGGACAGCCATAGAGACCCAGTACTTC.

The chain carries TRBV19 and TRBJ2-7, with 11 bases fitting TRBD2. Germline CDR1 and CDR2: LNHDA and SQIVND (reference sequence). This CDR3 is 13 amino acids long. V gave up 5 bases and J gave up 11 bases; unmatched junction bases: 8. The CDR3 protein is CASSELAGDQEYF. The CDR3 DNA reads as TGTGCCAGTAGTGAACTAGCGGGAGACCAGGAGTACTTC.